The next 30 T cell receptor beta chains were all read from a single sample in a study of naive and memory T cell subsets. The SP2 primer and nested alpha and beta constant region primers amplified ligated cDNA in four rounds. One entry per CDR3 protein, called by TCRdb with MiXCR from the 5' RACE reads. This sample has roughly 62,000 distinct CDR3 sequences, with 8% to 9% found just once. The library had UMIs added by 3' ligation of an oligonucleotide to TCR cDNA. All receptors come from a female donor in good health.

This clonotype occurred a few times. V is TRBV7-2 and J is TRBJ2-3; D remains unclear. The V gene's germline CDR1 is SGHTA and CDR2 FQGNSA. Trimming stripped 5 bases from V and 0 bases from J, with 12 bases between. The length of the CDR3 is 15 residues. The DNA for the CDR3 is TGTGCCAGCAGCCCCCAGCAGTCTAGCACAGATACGCAGTATTTT. This encodes CASSPQQSSTDTQYF.

This clonotype was detected ten times or more. Compared with germline, one end of the junction differs, possibly owing to a read error. The chain is built from TRBV3-1 and TRBJ2-7, with D maybe TRBD1 (6 bases). CDR3 size: 13 residues. Germline V CDR1 and CDR2: LGHDT, YNNKEL (reference sequence). For the CDR3, the DNA is TGTGCCAGCAGCACACAGGGCTCCAACGAGCAGTACTTC. Translated, it gives CASSTQGSNEQYF.

This clonotype was counted only a few times. This chain's CDR3 is CASSEGTGQNTEAFF. CDR3 coding DNA: TGTGCCAGCAGTGAAGGGACGGGACAGAACACTGAAGCTTTCTTT. This chain connects TRBV2 to TRBJ1-1; weak D call: TRBD1 (6 bases). Germline assignment: CDR1 SNHLY and CDR2 FYNNEI. V lost 1 base to trimming and J lost 1 base, with 10 bases between them. The length of the CDR3 is 15 residues. Full variable domain (remainder filled in from reference TRBV2 and TRBJ1-1): EPEVTQTPSHQVTQMGQEVILRCVPISNHLYFYWYRQILGQKVEFLVSFYNNEISEKSEIFDDQFSVERPDGSNFTLKIRSTKLEDSAMYFCASSEGTGQNTEAFFGQGTRLTVV.

This clonotype was seen repeatedly, ten times or more. The chain carries TRBV20-1 and TRBJ1-5; 10 bases map to TRBD1. The V and J ends lost 4 bases and 1 base, in that order; junction bases with no gene match: 16. In germline, CDR1 is DFQATT, CDR2 SNEGSKA (reference sequence). This CDR3 has 19 amino acids. CDR3 protein: CSANIPGTGALTSNQPQHF. CDR3 in DNA: TGCAGTGCTAATATCCCCGGGACAGGGGCCTTGACGAGCAATCAGCCCCAGCATTTT.

The chain couples TRBV24-1 to TRBJ2-1; possible D gene TRBD2, 5 bases. The CDR3 contains 14 residues. Trimming shortened V by 9 bases and J by 2 bases, and 13 bases separated the two germline ends. Germline lookup yields CDR1 KGHDR and CDR2 SFDVKD. In DNA form, the CDR3 reads TGTGCCACCGCCGAGCGGTTCACCTACAATGAGCAGTTCTTC. This codes for CATAERFTYNEQFF.

The J gene is TRBJ2-7, the V gene TRBV5-1; no reliable D call. CDR1 SGHRS and CDR2 YFSETQ come from the germline V gene. The CDR3 is 12 residues long. The V gene lost 2 bases and the J gene lost 0 bases, with 3 bases spanning the gap. For the CDR3, the DNA is TGCGCCAGCAGCTTAAGCTCCTACGAGCAGTACTTC. It codes for CASSLSSYEQYF.

In its sample, this clonotype was seen a few times. The chain couples TRBV6-5 to TRBJ1-1; 7 positions agree with TRBD1. V trimming: 5 bases; J trimming: 0 bases; junction bases outside the gene matches: 6. The CDR3 is 15 residues long. CDR1 and CDR2 from the germline V gene are MNHEY and SVGAGI. The CDR3 loop is CASSPYRGMNTEAFF. The CDR3 bases are TGTGCCAGCAGTCCATACAGGGGCATGAACACTGAAGCTTTCTTT.

This clonotype was observed many times. The V and J genes are TRBV6-1 and TRBJ1-2, with D unresolved. V was trimmed by 8 bases and J by 5 bases, leaving 15 bases between them. Germline CDR1 and CDR2: MNHNS and SASEGT. The CDR3 covers 13 residues. CDR3 in amino acids: CASQESLGYGYTF. The CDR3, as DNA: TGTGCCAGCCAGGAGTCCCTCGGGTATGGCTACACCTTC.

The J gene is TRBJ2-6, the V gene TRBV6-1; a possible D gene is TRBD2 (5 bases). V was shortened by 5 bases and J by 0 bases, with 23 bases between the two germline ends. The CDR3 has 20 amino acids. Germline V lookup: CDR1 MNHNS, CDR2 SASEGT. The CDR3, as DNA: TGTGCCAGCAGTAACCCGGCTGGGAGAGGAACCCGCTCTGGGGCCAACGTCCTGACTTTC. Translated: CASSNPAGRGTRSGANVLTF.

The table lists this clonotype with a few counts. The chain uses TRBV18 and TRBJ1-3, with TRBD1 matching over 7 bases. Germline CDR1 is KGHSH and CDR2 is LQKENI. This CDR3 contains 16 residues. V gave up 3 bases and J gave up 5 bases; unmatched junction bases: 10. The CDR3, as DNA: TGTGCCAGCTCACCTACCGACAGGGTGTTCAGAAACACCATATATTTT. Encoded protein: CASSPTDRVFRNTIYF.

This clonotype was recorded many times. The J gene is TRBJ2-7, the V gene TRBV7-9; 10 nucleotides line up with TRBD1. CDR1 SEHNR and CDR2 FQNEAQ come from the germline V gene (reference sequence). The CDR3 is made up of 14 amino acids. V was pared by 3 bases and J by 5 bases, with 4 bases of the junction left unmatched. The CDR3 protein is CASSFAGTGDEQYF. DNA of the CDR3: TGTGCCAGCAGCTTCGCCGGGACAGGGGACGAGCAGTACTTC.

This clonotype was seen a few times. J is TRBJ1-1 and V is TRBV4-1, with D tentatively TRBD1 (5 bases). In germline, CDR1 is MGHRA, CDR2 YSYEKL. V was cut by 4 bases and J by 1 base, with 22 bases left in between. The CDR3 has 18 amino acids. In nucleotides, the CDR3 is TGCGCCAGCAGCCGCAAGTCGGGAGGGGTGGATTGGAACACTGAAGCTTTCTTT. This codes for CASSRKSGGVDWNTEAFF.

This clonotype was seen more than once but under ten times. The genes are TRBV5-4 and TRBJ2-1, with D perhaps TRBD2 (6 bases). CDR1 and CDR2 from the germline V gene are SGHNT and YYREEE (reference sequence). This CDR3 region has 16 residues. V was cut by 4 bases and J by 4 bases, with 18 bases left in between. The CDR3 nucleotides read TGTGCCAGCAGCCAAACCCGGGGGAGCAGGTACAATGAGCAGTTCTTC. Its translation is CASSQTRGSRYNEQFF. Combining the CDR3 with reference TRBV5-4 and TRBJ2-1 gives the whole variable domain ETGVTQSPTHLIKTRGQQVTLRCSSQSGHNTVSWYQQALGQGPQFIFQYYREEENGRGNFPPRFSGLQFPNYSSELNVNALELDDSALYLCASSQTRGSRYNEQFFGPGTRLTVL.

As for this clonotype: This sequence may be a read error, since a much larger clone differs from it by one base. The chain recombines TRBV6-5 with TRBJ1-1, with D hard to call. The CDR3 is made up of 13 amino acids. The germline gives CDR1 MNHEY, CDR2 SVGAGI. Trimming cost V 6 bases and J 0 bases, with 8 bases left between them. The CDR3 sequence is CASSQTVNTEAFF. The DNA for the CDR3 is TGTGCCAGCAGCCAAACAGTGAACACTGAAGCTTTCTTT.

This clonotype was picked up many times. V usage is TRBV11-2 and J usage is TRBJ2-7; a possible D gene is TRBD1 (6 bases). CDR3 length: 14 residues. The V and J ends lost 5 bases and 0 bases respectively, with 11 bases between them. Germline CDR1 and CDR2: SGHAT and FQNNGV. The CDR3 nucleotides are TGTGCCAGCAGCCCATGGGACAACTCCTACGAGCAGTACTTC. Protein sequence: CASSPWDNSYEQYF. Full variable domain (outside the CDR3, taken from reference TRBV11-2 and TRBJ2-7): EAGVAQSPRYKIIEKRQSVAFWCNPISGHATLYWYQQILGQGPKLLIQFQNNGVVDDSQLPKDRFSAERLKGVDSTLKIQPAKLEDSAVYLCASSPWDNSYEQYFGPGTRLTVT.

The chain has TRBV6-5 and TRBJ2-1; 10 bases match TRBD1. Germline V gene sequence: CDR1 MNHEY, CDR2 SVGAGI. The CDR3 spans 16 residues. Trimming at V came to 2 bases and at J to 4 bases, leaving 5 bases not matched to a gene. CDR3 in amino acids: CASSYAGQGVYNEQFF. The DNA for the CDR3 is TGTGCCAGCAGTTACGCCGGACAGGGGGTTTACAATGAGCAGTTCTTC.

This clonotype has more than one count but fewer than ten. The chain combines TRBV4-2 with TRBJ2-4; 8 bases are shared with TRBD2. In germline, CDR1 is LGHNA, CDR2 YNFKEQ. There are 17 residues in the CDR3. V dropped 0 bases and J dropped 1; count of bases not matched to a gene: 5. CDR3 DNA: TGTGCCAGCAGCCAAGATTTGCGCGGGAGGGCCAAAAACATTCAGTACTTC. Amino acid sequence: CASSQDLRGRAKNIQYF.

V and J are TRBV28 and TRBJ1-1, with D perhaps matching TRBD1 (5 bases). Germline V CDR1 and CDR2: MDHEN, SYDVKM. The germline V and J ends were trimmed by 3 bases and 0 bases, with 8 bases remaining between them. The CDR3 spans 14 residues. As DNA, the CDR3 is TGTGCCAGCAGTTTGGGACGGATGAACACTGAAGCTTTCTTT. Amino acids: CASSLGRMNTEAFF.

Ten or more counts support this clonotype. The chain has TRBV5-1 and TRBJ2-1; D call uncertain. CDR3 size: 12 residues. Trimming took off 4 bases at V and 9 bases at J, with 11 bases between the two ends. Germline CDR1 reads SGHRS; CDR2 reads YFSETQ. CDR3 in DNA: TGCGCCAGCAGCGGAAGTGTCGGTGAGCAGTTCTTC. It specifies CASSGSVGEQFF.

The sample holds many counts of this clonotype. The chain combines TRBV20-1 with TRBJ2-1; TRBD2 matches at 16 bases. Germline loops: CDR1 DFQATT, CDR2 SNEGSKA (reference sequence). CDR3 length: 19 amino acids. With 6 bases clipped from V and 0 bases from J, the junction kept 11 bases outside the gene matches. The CDR3 loop reads CSAYPGTSGRAASYNEQFF. The CDR3 nucleotides read TGCAGTGCGTACCCTGGGACTAGCGGGAGGGCCGCCTCCTACAATGAGCAGTTCTTC.

This chain connects TRBV19 to TRBJ2-1; D unclear. This CDR3 has 13 amino acids. V gave up 3 bases and J gave up 13 bases, with 16 bases separating them. Per germline, CDR1 LNHDA and CDR2 SQIVND (reference sequence). CDR3 sequence: CASSIELQAPQFF. The CDR3 DNA follows: TGTGCCAGTAGTATCGAACTCCAAGCGCCTCAGTTCTTC.

This clonotype was counted a few times. The chain combines TRBV19 with TRBJ2-2, with D possibly being TRBD1 (5 bases). This CDR3 spans 14 amino acids. The V end lost 5 bases, the J end lost 1 base, and 8 bases lay between the germline ends. The V gene's germline CDR1 is LNHDA and CDR2 SQIVND (reference sequence). CDR3 coding DNA: TGTGCCAGTAGTTGGGGCCGGAACACCGGGGAGCTGTTTTTT. This sequence encodes CASSWGRNTGELFF. Variable domain in full (rest from reference TRBV19 and TRBJ2-2): DGGITQSPKYLFRKEGQNVTLSCEQNLNHDAMYWYRQDPGQGLRLIYYSQIVNDFQKGDIAEGYSVSREKKESFPLTVTSAQKNPTAFYLCASSWGRNTGELFFGEGSRLTVL.

The table lists this clonotype with many counts. The chain combines TRBV12-3 or TRBV12-4 with TRBJ2-7; 9 positions match TRBD1. The length of the CDR3 is 14 residues. V shed 8 bases and J 3 bases; nucleotides not matched to a gene: 8. CDR3 residues: CASGWTGARYEQYF. In DNA form, the CDR3 reads TGTGCCAGCGGATGGACAGGGGCCCGCTACGAGCAGTACTTC.

This clonotype turned up a few times. This chain connects TRBV29-1 to TRBJ2-5, with D uncertain. CDR3 length equals 12 residues. Germline CDR1 SQVTM, CDR2 ANQGSEA. V was cut by 6 bases and J by 4 bases, with 12 bases left in between. CDR3 DNA: TGCAGCGTCGCGCGATCTATAGAGACCCAGTACTTC. Its protein is CSVARSIETQYF.

This rearrangement joins TRBV21-1 to TRBJ2-7; the DNA was not compared with TRBD1, the D call given in the table. TRBV21-1 constitutes a pseudogene. The CDR3 spans 11 residues. The CDR3: CASSRGYEQYF. The CDR3 nucleotides read TGTGCCAGCAGTCGGGGGTACGAGCAGTACTTC.

Regarding this clonotype: A single base separates this from a much larger clone, so it may be a read error. Because it lacks the conserved phenylalanine or tryptophan at the end, this CDR3 is likely a read error. The chain joins TRBV20-1 to TRBJ2-1; D remains unclear. The CDR3 covers 12 residues. Germline CDR1 is DFQATT and CDR2 is SNEGSKA (reference sequence). V was trimmed by 0 bases and J by 8 bases, leaving 8 bases between them. The CDR3 loop is CSARDPLDEQFL. CDR3 sequence (DNA): TGCAGTGCTAGAGATCCTCTGGATGAGCAGTTCTTG.

This rearrangement joins TRBV6-5 to TRBJ2-3; D is ambiguous. The V end lost 2 bases, the J end lost 1 base, and 7 bases lay between the germline ends. Germline V CDR1 and CDR2: MNHEY, SVGAGI. This CDR3 is 14 amino acids long. CDR3 DNA: TGTGCCAGCAGTTACCTAACTGGCACAGATACGCAGTATTTT. The encoded protein is CASSYLTGTDTQYF.

This clonotype has a count of ten or more. This rearrangement joins TRBV11-2 to TRBJ1-1; D unresolved. The V end lost 5 bases, the J end lost 8 bases, and 12 bases lay between the germline ends. CDR1 is SGHAT, CDR2 FQNNGV, per germline. This CDR3 has 12 residues. The DNA for the CDR3 is TGTGCCAGCAGCCTGGAGGTCGAGGAAGCTTTCTTT. Protein sequence: CASSLEVEEAFF.

This clonotype came up a few times. This rearrangement joins TRBV5-1 to TRBJ1-5, with D perhaps TRBD1 (6 bases). The CDR3 loop spans 15 amino acids. The V gene's germline CDR1 is SGHRS and CDR2 YFSETQ. V dropped 4 bases and J dropped 6 bases, with 17 bases sitting between them. The CDR3 protein is CASSLGGGPSQPQHF. The CDR3 nucleotides are TGCGCCAGCAGCCTGGGCGGGGGGCCGAGTCAGCCCCAGCATTTT.

In its sample, this clonotype was seen a few times. The rearrangement joins TRBV6-1 to TRBJ2-7; D is unresolved. Germline V CDR1 and CDR2: MNHNS, SASEGT. CDR3 length: 14 residues. V gave up 3 bases and J gave up 2 bases, with 11 bases separating them. This CDR3 reads CASSEQGNAYEQYF. The DNA for the CDR3 is TGTGCCAGCAGTGAGCAAGGGAACGCCTACGAGCAGTACTTC.